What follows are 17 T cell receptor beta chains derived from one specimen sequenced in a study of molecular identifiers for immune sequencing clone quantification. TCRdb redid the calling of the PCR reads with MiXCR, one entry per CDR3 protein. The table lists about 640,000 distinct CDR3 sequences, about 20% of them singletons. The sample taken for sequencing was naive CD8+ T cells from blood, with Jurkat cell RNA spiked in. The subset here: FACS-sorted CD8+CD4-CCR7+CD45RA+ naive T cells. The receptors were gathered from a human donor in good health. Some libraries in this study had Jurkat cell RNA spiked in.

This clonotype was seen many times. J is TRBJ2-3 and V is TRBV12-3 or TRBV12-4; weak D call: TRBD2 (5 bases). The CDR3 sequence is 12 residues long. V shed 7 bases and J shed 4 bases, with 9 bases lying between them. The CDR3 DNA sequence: TGTGCCAGCACCCAACTAGCAGATACGCAGTATTTT. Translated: CASTQLADTQYF.

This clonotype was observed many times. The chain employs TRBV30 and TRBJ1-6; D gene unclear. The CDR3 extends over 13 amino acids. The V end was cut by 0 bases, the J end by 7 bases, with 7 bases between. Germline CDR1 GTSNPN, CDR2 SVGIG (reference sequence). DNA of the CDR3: TGTGCCTGGAGTGTTGCCGTCAATTCACCCCTCCACTTT. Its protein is CAWSVAVNSPLHF.

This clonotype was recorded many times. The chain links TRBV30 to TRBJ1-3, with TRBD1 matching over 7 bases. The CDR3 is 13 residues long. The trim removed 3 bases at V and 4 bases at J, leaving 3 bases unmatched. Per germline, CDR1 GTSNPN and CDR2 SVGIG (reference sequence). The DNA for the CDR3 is TGTGCCTGGAGCTCGACAGGGGGAAACACCATATATTTT. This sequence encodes CAWSSTGGNTIYF.

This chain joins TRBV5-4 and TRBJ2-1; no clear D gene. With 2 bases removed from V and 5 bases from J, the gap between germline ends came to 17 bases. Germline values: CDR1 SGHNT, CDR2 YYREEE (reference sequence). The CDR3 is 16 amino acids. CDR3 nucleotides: TGTGCCAGCAGCTTCCCCAGGAATACACTTAACAATGAGCAGTTCTTC. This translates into CASSFPRNTLNNEQFF.

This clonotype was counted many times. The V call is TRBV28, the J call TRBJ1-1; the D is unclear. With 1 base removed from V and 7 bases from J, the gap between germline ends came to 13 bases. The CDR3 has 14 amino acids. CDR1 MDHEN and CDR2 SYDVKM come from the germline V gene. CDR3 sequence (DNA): TGTGCCAGCAGTTTATACCGGGGAACCAATGAAGCTTTCTTT. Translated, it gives CASSLYRGTNEAFF. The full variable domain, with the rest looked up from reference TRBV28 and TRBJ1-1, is DVKVTQSSRYLVKRTGEKVFLECVQDMDHENMFWYRQDPGLGLRLIYFSYDVKMKEKGDIPEGYSVSREKKERFSLILESASTNQTSMYLCASSLYRGTNEAFFGQGTRLTVV.

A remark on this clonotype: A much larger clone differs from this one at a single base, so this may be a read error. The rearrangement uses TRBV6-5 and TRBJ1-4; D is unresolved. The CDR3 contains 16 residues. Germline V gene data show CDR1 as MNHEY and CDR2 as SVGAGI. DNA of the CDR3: TGTGCCAGCAGTCACTCTCCCTCGACAACTAATGAAAAACTGTTTTTT. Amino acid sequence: CASSHSPSTTNEKLFF.

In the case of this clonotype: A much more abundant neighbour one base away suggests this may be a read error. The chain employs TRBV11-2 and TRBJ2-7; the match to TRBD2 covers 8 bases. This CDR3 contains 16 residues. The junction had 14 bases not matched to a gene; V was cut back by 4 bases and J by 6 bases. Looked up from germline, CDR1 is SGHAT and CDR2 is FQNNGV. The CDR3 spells CASSYQSGGVWSEQYF. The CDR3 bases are TGTGCCAGCAGCTACCAAAGCGGGGGAGTCTGGAGCGAGCAGTACTTC.

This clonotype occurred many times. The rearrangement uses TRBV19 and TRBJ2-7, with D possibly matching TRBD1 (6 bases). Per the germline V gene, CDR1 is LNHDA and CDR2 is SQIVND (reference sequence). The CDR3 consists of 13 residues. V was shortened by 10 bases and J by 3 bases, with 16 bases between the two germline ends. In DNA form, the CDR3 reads TGTGCCACCGGGGCAGGGGCCAACTACGAGCAGTACTTC. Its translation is CATGAGANYEQYF.

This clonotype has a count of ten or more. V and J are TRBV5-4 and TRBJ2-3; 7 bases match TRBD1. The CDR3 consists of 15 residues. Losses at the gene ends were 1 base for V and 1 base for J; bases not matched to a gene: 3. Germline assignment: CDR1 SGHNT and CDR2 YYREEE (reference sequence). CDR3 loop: CASSLLDRGTDTQYF. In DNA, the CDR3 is TGTGCCAGCAGCTTGCTTGACAGGGGCACAGATACGCAGTATTTT.

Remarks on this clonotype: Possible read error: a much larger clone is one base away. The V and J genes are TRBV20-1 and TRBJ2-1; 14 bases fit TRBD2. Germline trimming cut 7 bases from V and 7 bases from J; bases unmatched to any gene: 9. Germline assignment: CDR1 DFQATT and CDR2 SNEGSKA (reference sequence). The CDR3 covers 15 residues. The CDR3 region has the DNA TGCAGTGGTGAGGGACTAGCGGGAGCAGCGAATGAGCAGTTCTTC. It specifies CSGEGLAGAANEQFF.

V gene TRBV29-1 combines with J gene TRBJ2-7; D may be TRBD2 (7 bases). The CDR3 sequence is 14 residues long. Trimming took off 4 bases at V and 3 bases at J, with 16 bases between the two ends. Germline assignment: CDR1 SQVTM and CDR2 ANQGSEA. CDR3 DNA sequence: TGCAGCGTTGGGGGGGCAGGGGAGGGCTACGAGCAGTACTTC. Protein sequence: CSVGGAGEGYEQYF.

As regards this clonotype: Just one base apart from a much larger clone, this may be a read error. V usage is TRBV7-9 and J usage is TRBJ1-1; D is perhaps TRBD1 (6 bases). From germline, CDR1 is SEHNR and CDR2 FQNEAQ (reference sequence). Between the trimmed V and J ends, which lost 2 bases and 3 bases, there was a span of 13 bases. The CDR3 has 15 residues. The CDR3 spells CASSLIQGKDTEAFF. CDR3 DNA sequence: TGTGCCAGCAGCTTAATACAGGGAAAGGACACTGAAGCTTTCTTT.

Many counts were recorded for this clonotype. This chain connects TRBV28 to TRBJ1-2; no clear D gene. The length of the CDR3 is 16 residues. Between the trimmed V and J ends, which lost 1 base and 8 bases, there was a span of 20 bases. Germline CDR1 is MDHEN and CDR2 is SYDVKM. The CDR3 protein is CASSLFRTKSISGYTF. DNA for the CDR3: TGTGCCAGCAGTTTATTCCGGACGAAATCTATTTCGGGCTACACCTTC.

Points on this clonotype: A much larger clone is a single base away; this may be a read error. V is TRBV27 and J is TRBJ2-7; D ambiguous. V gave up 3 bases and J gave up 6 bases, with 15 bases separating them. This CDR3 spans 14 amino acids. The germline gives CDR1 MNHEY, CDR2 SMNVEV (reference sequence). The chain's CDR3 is CASSLSPTWSEQYF. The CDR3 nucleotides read TGTGCCAGCAGTTTGTCGCCCACATGGTCCGAGCAGTACTTC.

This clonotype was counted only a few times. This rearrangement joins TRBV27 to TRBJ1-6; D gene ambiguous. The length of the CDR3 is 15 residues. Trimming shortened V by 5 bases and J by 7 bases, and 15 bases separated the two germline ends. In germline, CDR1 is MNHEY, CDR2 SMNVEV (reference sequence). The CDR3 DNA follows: TGTGCCAGCAGTCCCCACGACGCCAGCAATTCACCCCTCCACTTT. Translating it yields CASSPHDASNSPLHF.

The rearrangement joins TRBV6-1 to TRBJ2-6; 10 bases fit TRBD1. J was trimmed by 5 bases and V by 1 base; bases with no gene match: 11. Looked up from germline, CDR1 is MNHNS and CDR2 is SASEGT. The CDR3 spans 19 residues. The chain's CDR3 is CASSEVTGQGRGWANVLTF. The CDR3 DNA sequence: TGTGCCAGCAGTGAAGTAACGGGACAGGGGAGGGGTTGGGCCAACGTCCTGACTTTC.

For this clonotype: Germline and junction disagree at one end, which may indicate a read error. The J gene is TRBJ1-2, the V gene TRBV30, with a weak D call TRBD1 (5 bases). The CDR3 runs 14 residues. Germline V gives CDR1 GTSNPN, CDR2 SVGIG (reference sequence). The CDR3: CAWGVGGINYGYTF. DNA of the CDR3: TGTGCCTGGGGTGTCGGGGGAATTAACTATGGCTACACCTTC. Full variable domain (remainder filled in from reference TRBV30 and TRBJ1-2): SQTIHQWPATLVQPVGSPLSLECTVEGTSNPNLYWYRQAAGRGLQLLFYSVGIGQISSEVPQNLSASRPQDRQFILSSKKLLLSDSGFYLCAWGVGGINYGYTFGSGTRLTVV.